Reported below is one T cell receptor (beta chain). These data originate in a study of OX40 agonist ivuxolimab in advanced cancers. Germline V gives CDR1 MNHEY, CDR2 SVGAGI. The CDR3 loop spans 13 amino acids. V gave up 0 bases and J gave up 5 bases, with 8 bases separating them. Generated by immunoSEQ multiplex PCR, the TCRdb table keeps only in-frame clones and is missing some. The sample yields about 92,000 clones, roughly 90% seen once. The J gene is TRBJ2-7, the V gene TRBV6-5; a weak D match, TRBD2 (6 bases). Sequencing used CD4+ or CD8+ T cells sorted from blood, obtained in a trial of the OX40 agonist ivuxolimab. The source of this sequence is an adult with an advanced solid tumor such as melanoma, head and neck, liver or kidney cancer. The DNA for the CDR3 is TGTGCCAGCAGTTACTCGAAGCGGGACGAGCAGTACTTC. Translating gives CASSYSKRDEQYF.